The 21 T cell receptor beta chains below were found in one sample sequenced in a study of T cells in Graves' hyperthyroidism and ophthalmopathy. Amplified TCR beta CDR3 regions came from RNA transcripts. A first-round RT-PCR of the TCR CDR3 used the HTBI primer set. A single record per CDR3 protein comes from TCRdb applying MiXCR to the multiplex PCR reads. Of around 370,000 distinct CDR3 sequences listed, 18% are singletons. The sequencing input was blood. The receptors shown here come from a man between 18 and 35 years old with Graves' ophthalmopathy.

The chain uses TRBV5-8 and TRBJ1-5; D call uncertain. CDR1 and CDR2 (germline): SGHTS, YDEGEE. Trimming shortened V by 3 bases and J by 3 bases, and 22 bases separated the two germline ends. The CDR3 totals 18 residues. The chain's CDR3 is CASSSWGLGERDNQPQHF. DNA for the CDR3: TGTGCCAGCAGCTCATGGGGTCTCGGGGAGAGGGACAATCAGCCCCAGCATTTT.

This clonotype was counted many times. The V gene is TRBV12-3 or TRBV12-4, the J gene TRBJ2-1, with 12 bases lining up with TRBD2. This CDR3 comprises 15 residues. V lost 5 bases and J lost 6; bases outside the gene matches: 5. CDR3 residues: CASSPLAGGANEQFF. The DNA for the CDR3 is TGTGCCAGCAGTCCACTAGCGGGGGGCGCCAATGAGCAGTTCTTC.

This clonotype was seen repeatedly, ten times or more. This chain joins TRBV2 and TRBJ2-1; 10 positions match TRBD2. V was clipped by 6 bases and J by 7 bases; unmatched bases: 12. CDR3 length: 16 residues. Germline values: CDR1 SNHLY, CDR2 FYNNEI. Here the CDR3 reads CASSLLAGGQSNEQFF. CDR3 DNA sequence: TGTGCCAGCAGCCTTTTAGCGGGGGGACAATCAAATGAGCAGTTCTTC.

This clonotype turned up a few times. The chain joins TRBV13 to TRBJ1-4, with 8 nucleotides matching TRBD1. The CDR3 sequence is 14 residues long. The V and J ends lost 5 bases and 4 bases, in that order; junction bases with no gene match: 3. Germline V gene data show CDR1 as PRHDT and CDR2 as FYEKMQ (reference sequence). CDR3 region: CASSRTGINEKLFF. The CDR3, as DNA: TGTGCCAGCAGCCGGACAGGGATTAATGAAAAACTGTTTTTT.

This chain connects TRBV10-3 to TRBJ2-5, with unresolved D. CDR1 is ENHRY and CDR2 is SYGVKD in the germline V gene. V was clipped by 3 bases and J by 4 bases, with 12 bases between them. The CDR3 loop spans 14 amino acids. In DNA, the CDR3 is TGTGCCATCAGTGACCGTGGGATTCGAGAGACCCAGTACTTC. Translated: CAISDRGIRETQYF.

This clonotype was detected many times. This rearrangement joins TRBV7-8 to TRBJ2-5; no definite D call. CDR3 size: 14 residues. The V end was cut by 5 bases, the J end by 0 bases, with 10 bases between. CDR1 and CDR2 from the germline V gene are SGHVS and FQNEAQ. CDR3 amino acids: CASSLYQNQETQYF. As DNA, the CDR3 is TGTGCCAGCAGCCTTTACCAGAACCAAGAGACCCAGTACTTC.

The chain links TRBV6-1 to TRBJ2-7, with D perhaps matching TRBD2 (6 bases). Germline values: CDR1 MNHNS, CDR2 SASEGT. V lost 7 bases and J lost 3, with 19 bases in between. The CDR3 contains 15 residues. The CDR3 loop is CASNSFGGNYYEQYF. CDR3 DNA: TGTGCCAGCAACTCTTTCGGGGGTAATTACTACGAGCAGTACTTC.

This clonotype was found a few times. The rearrangement links TRBV5-4 to TRBJ1-2; tentatively, D is TRBD1 (6 bases). Germline CDR1 and CDR2: SGHNT and YYREEE (reference sequence). Trimming cost V 5 bases and J 9 bases, with 20 bases left between them. The CDR3 loop spans 14 amino acids. CDR3 nucleotide sequence: TGTGCCAGCAGTTTAGCCGGGGGCAGGTCGAGCTACACCTTC. It specifies CASSLAGGRSSYTF.

This clonotype was picked up a small number of times. Relative to the germline gene, one junction end is altered; a read error may explain this. This rearrangement joins TRBV5-1 to TRBJ1-6; TRBD1 might be the D (6 bases). In germline, CDR1 is SGHRS, CDR2 YFSETQ. This CDR3 is built from 15 residues. The CDR3 DNA sequence: TGCGTCAGCAATCAGGGGTCGCCCTATAATTCACCCCTCCACTTT. Its translation is CVSNQGSPYNSPLHF.

The table lists this clonotype with many counts. V usage is TRBV2 and J usage is TRBJ1-1; D call uncertain. CDR1 is SNHLY, CDR2 FYNNEI, per germline. The V gene lost 8 bases and the J gene lost 6 bases, with 7 bases spanning the gap. The CDR3 has 10 residues. CDR3 loop: CASAGPEAFF. In DNA, the CDR3 is TGTGCCAGCGCGGGTCCTGAAGCTTTCTTT.

This clonotype was counted only a few times. This chain connects TRBV20-1 to TRBJ2-3, with TRBD2 as a possible D gene (7 bases). Germline CDR1 DFQATT, CDR2 SNEGSKA (reference sequence). The CDR3 is 17 residues long. The V end was cut by 6 bases, the J end by 2 bases, with 24 bases between. CDR3 residues: CSADPYRGAPLTDTQYF. For the CDR3, the DNA is TGCAGTGCCGATCCTTATCGGGGGGCCCCCCTCACAGATACGCAGTATTTT.

V gene TRBV14 combines with J gene TRBJ2-2; maybe TRBD1 (6 bases). Germline V CDR1 and CDR2: SGHDN, FVKESK. V was shortened by 3 bases and J by 5 bases, with 10 bases between the two germline ends. The CDR3 has 14 amino acids. For the CDR3, the DNA is TGTGCCAGCAGCCATCAAACAGGGACCGGGGAGCTGTTTTTT. Protein product: CASSHQTGTGELFF.

This clonotype was observed many times. The chain couples TRBV12-3 or TRBV12-4 to TRBJ2-2; 7 bases line up with TRBD2. The CDR3 length is 15 residues. Unmatched junction bases numbered 4, after V lost 6 bases and J lost 0 bases. The CDR3 DNA follows: TGTGCCAGCAGCTCCGGGGGGACGAACACCGGGGAGCTGTTTTTT. It encodes CASSSGGTNTGELFF.

This clonotype was detected ten times or more. V is TRBV18 and J is TRBJ2-2, with D perhaps matching TRBD1 or TRBD2 (5 bases each). In germline, CDR1 is KGHSH, CDR2 LQKENI. This CDR3 region has 14 residues. V dropped 2 bases and J dropped 2 bases, with 6 bases sitting between them. CDR3 sequence reads: CASSPGDNTGELFF. In DNA, the CDR3 is TGTGCCAGCTCACCAGGGGACAACACCGGGGAGCTGTTTTTT.

Many counts were recorded for this clonotype. The rearrangement joins TRBV7-3 to TRBJ1-2, with D perhaps matching TRBD1 (6 bases). The germline V gene has CDR1 SGHTA and CDR2 FQGTGA. Trimming removed 4 bases from V and 2 bases from J, with 14 bases in between. This CDR3 has 15 amino acids. In nucleotides, the CDR3 is TGTGCCAGCAGCTCTGGACAGCTTGGAAACTATGGCTACACCTTC. This sequence encodes CASSSGQLGNYGYTF.

Details on this clonotype: Just one base apart from a much larger clone, this may be a read error. V gene TRBV12-3 or TRBV12-4 combines with J gene TRBJ2-1; 15 bases are a match to TRBD2. The ends lost 4 bases at V and 8 bases at J; junction bases unmatched: 9. CDR3 length equals 17 residues. CDR3 DNA sequence: TGTGCCAGCAGTTCCACCAGGACTAGCGGGGGGGTCTATGAGCAGTTCTTC. The encoded protein is CASSSTRTSGGVYEQFF.

This clonotype was recorded at least ten times. The J gene is TRBJ2-3, the V gene TRBV10-3; 10 bases fit TRBD2. The CDR3 has 16 residues. Losses at the gene ends were 2 bases for V and 2 bases for J; bases not matched to a gene: 4. Germline CDR1 and CDR2: ENHRY and SYGVKD. The CDR3 loop reads CAISEDLAGVTDTQYF. CDR3 nucleotides: TGTGCCATCAGTGAGGACCTAGCGGGGGTCACAGATACGCAGTATTTT.

This clonotype came up many times. The chain recombines TRBV7-3 with TRBJ1-2; the D is unclear. Per germline, CDR1 SGHTA and CDR2 FQGTGA. The CDR3 runs 14 residues. V gave up 5 bases and J gave up 4 bases, with 14 bases separating them. The CDR3 loop is CASSPDGSLYGYTF. Written as DNA, the CDR3 is TGTGCCAGCAGCCCGGACGGTAGCCTCTATGGCTACACCTTC.

At least ten counts were recorded for this clonotype. The rearrangement joins TRBV6-2 or TRBV6-3 to TRBJ2-7; D is possibly TRBD1 (5 bases). The V and J ends lost 2 bases and 0 bases respectively, with 8 bases between them. The CDR3 has 14 amino acids. Germline V gene data show CDR1 as MNHEY and CDR2 as SVGEGT. CDR3 nucleotides: TGTGCCAGCAGTTACCCAGGGCACTCCTACGAGCAGTACTTC. It codes for CASSYPGHSYEQYF.

As regards this clonotype: This may arise from a read error, as a much more abundant clone is one base away. Since no conserved phenylalanine or tryptophan closes the CDR3, a read error is the likely cause. V is TRBV12-5 and J is TRBJ2-7, with D unclear. Germline CDR1 reads LGHNT; CDR2 reads FRNRAP. This CDR3 is 12 amino acids long. V shed 5 bases and J shed 3 bases, with 8 bases lying between them. The CDR3, as DNA: TGTGCTAGTGGTCTGGACGGCTACGAGCAGTACCTC. Its protein is CASGLDGYEQYL.

Many counts were recorded for this clonotype. The gene calls are TRBV18 and TRBJ2-3, with TRBD2 matching 7 bases. The CDR3 is made up of 15 amino acids. Germline V gene sequence: CDR1 KGHSH, CDR2 LQKENI. V lost 3 bases, J lost 3 bases, and 6 bases stayed unmatched. The CDR3 spells CASSPAGGTTDTQYF. CDR3 DNA sequence: TGTGCCAGCTCACCCGCCGGGGGGACGACAGATACGCAGTATTTT.